This TCR beta chain was found in a study of shared clonotypes between healthy human individuals. Participating donors were healthy, HIV-negative adults free of recent acute infections or vaccinations. The CDR3 is made up of 14 amino acids. V dropped 8 bases and J dropped 7 bases, with 18 bases sitting between them. The V gene's germline CDR1 is MDHEN and CDR2 SYDVKM. Sequencing was performed with immunoSEQ multiplex PCR; in TCRdb, only in-frame clones are kept and a portion is missing. The repertoire has hundreds of thousands of clones, less than 96% of them found once; the top ten carry about 0.064%.

This receptor was identified in a woman aged 30 to 39 in good health. Sequenced material: naive CD4+ T cells sorted from blood. Noted subset: CD45RA+ positively selected. V gene TRBV28 combines with J gene TRBJ2-4, with D perhaps matching TRBD1 (6 bases). CDR3 protein: CASVSGQGSNIQYF. The CDR3 DNA reads as TGTGCCAGCGTTTCCGGCCAGGGGAGTAACATTCAGTACTTC.